This T cell receptor (beta chain) came from a study of cytomegalovirus exposure and HLA in healthy donors (TCRdb year 2017). At the level of the whole study: In an earlier analysis of roughly 500 of the donors, 276 Gb of sequence data and some 120 million unique TCR beta sequences from roughly 180 million T cells were reported. Donor age, sex, ethnicity and CMV serostatus were compiled alongside the repertoire data. The number of typed donors differed by locus: roughly 629-640 for A, B, C, DRB1 and DQB1; 522 for DQA1; around 580 for DPA1; and about 450 for DPB1. The study aimed to test whether cataloging public T cell receptors could reveal signatures of past pathogen exposure. On average, around 240,000 unique TCR beta nucleotide sequences were sequenced per donor among several hundred genotyped donors of the cohort, with roughly 18% of those sequences being non-productive. Using immunosequencing, the study profiled T cell repertoires from fewer than 700 subjects and related those repertoires to cytomegalovirus serostatus. The study combined high-throughput TCR immunosequencing, statistical association of individual TCRs with disease status, and machine learning to predict cytomegalovirus infection status. Five DR-DQ haplotypes were handled as single units for association and clustering because linkage in the cohort was strong. A later analysis re-examined previously published TCR beta repertoires from 600 to 700 donors and added high-resolution HLA genotyping to investigate patterns of TCR occurrence. In the later analysis, no new phenotypic data were used to find candidate immune exposures; instead, reliance was placed on TCR beta sequences and their occurrence across donors. Roughly 300 gigabases of sequencing data and tens of millions of unique TCR sequences made up an early release that covered approximately 650 HLA-typed donors. A later genetic analysis used genome-wide SNP genotypes for about three fifths of the 666 donors, treating that subset as a discovery cohort. Class I and class II HLA loci were covered by the typing at four-digit resolution. A separate validation cohort of about 110 different subjects was used in addition to the roughly 670-subject first cohort. All discovery cohort repertoires had been generated on a single sequencing platform. Of the roughly 400 genotyped donors, roughly 80% were placed in the genetic ancestry cluster associated with self-reported Caucasian donors. To decide whether each TCR beta V gene segment behaved as functional or pseudogenic, an earlier analysis of some 600 of the donors relied on high-throughput TCR beta sequencing. Broad study findings and their caveats: A later genetic analysis reported fewer N-insertions in productive TCRs among donors in an Asian-associated ancestry cluster than the roughly 700-donor mean. In a later genetic analysis, a missense DCLRE1C variant was associated with V-gene and J-gene trimming of TCR beta chains, and the association was replicated in an independent cohort. A later analysis found that most CMV-associated TCR beta chains appeared HLA-restricted, with HLA associations seemingly driven largely by CMV exposure. A total of 150 to 200 TCR beta chains were listed by the study as associated with cytomegalovirus. Most TCR sequences were observed very rarely across donors, whereas some public TCRs were present in many individuals. The 87-base-pair reads could not distinguish some IMGT-functional V segments, including TRBV6-2 and TRBV6-3, so those segments were excluded. A later analysis reported that several top co-occurrence clusters appeared linked to parvovirus B19, influenza, CMV and Epstein-Barr virus. Because counts were too low, roughly 18 rarely observed V segments, including chromosome 9 orphons, were left out of the earlier analysis of about 500 of the donors. Only TCR beta chains were sequenced in this cohort, and the absence of alpha or paired-chain data limited detectable features. A later analysis found that HLA-associated TCR beta chains were more clonally expanded and had lower generation probabilities than equally common non-associated chains. Because some donors lacked HLA typing at each locus, the association tests relied only on the typed subset. A further reported finding was that TCR beta sequences accurately predicted the HLA-A and HLA-B alleles for most subjects in the first cohort. Cytomegalovirus status was reported to be diagnosed by the classifier with high specificity and sensitivity in both the original and validation cohorts. The sequencing pipeline was judged likely to have produced a cluster of highly shared sequence variants as a technical artifact. The authors suggested that the approach could potentially be extended to other disease states and immunological phenotypes. CMV serostatus was the only immune exposure information available for the cohort. When HLA alleles, especially DR and DQ, strongly co-occurred, attributing TCR associations to individual alleles was difficult. An earlier analysis of approximately 600 of the donors showed that most TCR beta V segments appeared in productive rearrangements either about 87% or about 30% of the time, which broadly matched IMGT annotations. A few of the identified cytomegalovirus-associated TCR beta chains were confirmed in vitro to be specific for cytomegalovirus antigens. Linkage disequilibrium might explain the correlated functional status among segregating V segments, but an unknown experimental factor could not be ruled out. Presence/absence analyses assumed roughly uniform sequencing depth across donors, an assumption that may not hold. At a false discovery rate of 0.05, a later analysis linked under 20,000 TCR beta sequences to specific HLA alleles. A later analysis found that TCR association rates varied across HLA loci, with DRB1 alleles showing the most associated TCRs and HLA-C alleles the fewest.

On this clone itself: No antigen is known for it. No much larger clonotype is one base removed from it; base qualities were not supplied.

Libraries came from the immunoSEQ multiplex PCR assay. For the multiplex PCR, a mixture combining 60 forward primers for TCR Vbeta segments and 13 reverse primers for TCR Jbeta segments was used. The CDR3 region of rearranged TCR beta genes was amplified from genomic DNA with a multiplex PCR assay. The Illumina HiSeq System was used to sequence the amplified TCR beta libraries as 87-base-pair reads. As for the original processing: A later analysis counted tens of millions of unique TCR beta chains across the 690 or so repertoires, and some 12 million of these chains were shared by at least two donors. To remove PCR and sequencing errors, raw reads were error-corrected and collapsed into unique sequences using a nearest-neighbor algorithm that merged closely related sequences. Alignment of CDR3 sequences to IMGT reference sequences was used to assign V, D and J gene segments. For a sequence to be retained, a match of at least six nucleotides to both a V gene segment and a J gene segment was required. Rearrangements were called productive when the CDR3 lacked stop codons and stayed in frame with V and J; all others were non-productive. CDR3 was defined by IMGT convention, running from the second conserved V-encoded cysteine to the conserved J-encoded phenylalanine. The earlier analysis of about 500 of the donors excluded sequences that lacked an unambiguous match to a single V gene segment. An earlier analysis of 587 of the donors called V segments functional above 56.7% productive rearrangements and segregating when the between-donor standard deviation exceeded 5%. A statistical classification framework was developed to diagnose cytomegalovirus status using the catalog of TCR beta chain sequences. In a later analysis, TCR nucleotide sequences were compared against IMGT/GENE-DB human TR gene sequences so that V and J genes could be assigned. Using the TCRdist pipeline, a later analysis assigned CDR3 sequences along with most-parsimonious VDJ recombination scenarios. In a later analysis, every TCR beta chain was defined by the combination of its CDR3 amino acid sequence and its V-gene family, and reads without a unique V-gene family were dropped. A later analysis removed 600 or so highly shared, low-generation-probability nucleotide sequences to deal with suspected cross-contamination and a sequencing artifact. For each public chain, a later analysis derived a clonal expansion index from normalized ranks of inferred template counts within each repertoire. In a later analysis, generation probabilities were computed with a VDJ recombination model fitted to out-of-frame rearrangements, and the resulting probabilities were checked against IGoR. In a later analysis, hypergeometric tests were used to score TCR-TCR, TCR-HLA and TCR-CMV co-occurrence, with a repertoire-size bias correction applied to TCR pairs. A later analysis estimated false discovery rates by permuting HLA or CMV assignments 20 times. In a later analysis, co-occurring TCRs were grouped using DBSCAN, with TCRdist sequence similarity added in when clustering inside HLA-allele-positive subsets. Co-occurrence clustering excluded repertoires with fewer than 30,000 or more than 120,000 public chains, plus five with anomalous nucleotide sharing. TCRdb holds this immuneACCESS table with in-frame rearrangements only. Some clones are missing; in checked studies, unresolved V genes explain under half, and the rest has no known cause. From that table come the V and J calls and clone size; the DNA was used to work out D and trimming. This sample gives about 120,000 clones in total; approximately 76% of them show up just once. About 29% of the sample goes to the ten largest clones.

Taken from the germline V gene, the CDR1 and CDR2 loops are KGHSH and LQKENI. The junction shows trimming of 3 bases on V and 4 bases on J, plus 8 bases between the germline ends. CDR3 length: 13 amino acids, cysteine to phenylalanine. Just CDR3 DNA is preserved here, 39 bases in frame from base 1. The cohort comprised fewer than 750 healthy bone marrow donors. All cohort members were sampled while nominally healthy, although unrecorded immune exposures were likely present. The donor tested CMV seropositive and was one of the 289 seropositive cohort members. Every donor gave a peripheral blood sample, and the peripheral blood mononuclear cells from that sample were used for TCR beta sequencing. The Qiagen DNeasy Blood Extraction Kit was used to extract genomic DNA from the blood cell samples.

Here the chain combines TRBV18 and TRBJ2-3, with an unclear D gene assignment. The sequenced material came from PBMCs. This clonotype was sampled from a man in his fifties or sixties in good health and CMV-seropositive. In nucleotides, the sequence is TGTGCCAGCTCACCGGCTTCCCCAGATACGCAGTATTTT. Its protein reads: CASSPASPDTQYF.